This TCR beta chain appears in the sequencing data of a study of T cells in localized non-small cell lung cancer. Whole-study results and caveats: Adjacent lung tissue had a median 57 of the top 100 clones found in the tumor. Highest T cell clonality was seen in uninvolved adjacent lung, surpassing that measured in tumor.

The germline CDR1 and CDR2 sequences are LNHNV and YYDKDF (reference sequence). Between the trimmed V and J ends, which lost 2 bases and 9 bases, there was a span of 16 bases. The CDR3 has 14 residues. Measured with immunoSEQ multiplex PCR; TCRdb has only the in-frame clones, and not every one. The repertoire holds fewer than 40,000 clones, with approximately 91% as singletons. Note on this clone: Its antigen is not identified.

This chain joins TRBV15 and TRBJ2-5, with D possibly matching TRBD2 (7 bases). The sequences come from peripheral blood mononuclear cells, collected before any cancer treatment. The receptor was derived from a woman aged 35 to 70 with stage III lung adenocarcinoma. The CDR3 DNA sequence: TGTGCCACCAGCAGAATGCGGGGGCCAGGGTCCCAGTACTTC. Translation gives CATSRMRGPGSQYF.